This T cell receptor (beta chain) originates from a study of CD8 T cells in ankylosing spondylitis. V gave up 6 bases and J gave up 4 bases; unmatched junction bases: 4. Per the germline V gene, CDR1 is MNHEY and CDR2 is SMNVEV (reference sequence). CDR3 length equals 14 residues. This clonotype was recorded many times. The antigen is unknown. The study, taken as a whole, reports: Clones linked to disease were reported to show significant enrichment in matched ankylosing spondylitis synovial fluid. A TCR beta motif of under ten highly homologous variants seemed to mark ankylosing spondylitis blood. With a CD8+ phenotype, disease-linked clones were relatively rare in peripheral blood.

Quantitative 5'-RACE with molecular barcodes generated TCR beta libraries. One entry per CDR3 protein, called by TCRdb with MiXCR from the 5' RACE reads. Among 15,000 to 20,000 distinct CDR3 sequences listed, 8% to 10% were seen once. V gene TRBV27 combines with J gene TRBJ2-2; 8 bases map to TRBD1. The sequence was obtained from a male donor with ankylosing spondylitis or in good health (not recorded which). The sequenced sample was blood. The CDR3: CASSGQGGTGELFF. CDR3 DNA sequence: TGTGCCAGCAGCGGACAGGGAGGCACCGGGGAGCTGTTTTTT.